The entry below describes one TCR beta chain. Its antigen is still unknown. No base quality values were provided; no much bigger clone lies one nucleotide off. The trial excluded patients who had a history of autoimmune disease or were on systemic immunosuppression. Peripheral blood for TCR sequencing was collected from all dose cohorts at baseline, on cycle 4 day 1, and on cycle 7 day 1. Samples were obtained from an open-label, multicenter, first-in-human phase I dose-escalation trial of ivuxolimab. Adults with locally advanced or metastatic melanoma, renal cell carcinoma, hepatocellular carcinoma or head and neck squamous cell carcinoma were enrolled in the trial. Before TCR sequencing, CD4+ T cells and CD8+ T cells from peripheral blood were sorted into separate populations. The data were taken from a study of OX40 agonist ivuxolimab in advanced cancers. Study-wide context: Ivuxolimab was an agonistic, fully human IgG2 monoclonal antibody directed against OX40 (CD134), a costimulatory receptor. Intravenous ivuxolimab was administered to patients every 2 weeks at six dose levels: 0.01, 0.1, 0.3, 1.5, 3 and 10 mg/kg. Among the roughly 50 dose-escalation patients, some 19 had hepatocellular carcinoma, about 15 melanoma, 9 renal cell carcinoma and 9 head and neck cancer. In the dose-escalation cohort, 82.7% of patients were male, and the mean age was approximately 60 years, with a range of roughly 23 to 85. Prior anti-PD-1, anti-PD-L1 or anti-CTLA-4 therapy was permitted, and approximately 41% of dose-escalation patients had received checkpoint inhibitors. Partial responses occurred in three dose-escalation patients: two with cutaneous melanoma and one with hepatocellular carcinoma. Peripheral TCRbeta sequencing was intended to test whether TCR sequence diversity was altered and clonal T-cell expansion was caused by ivuxolimab. The paper covers the monotherapy dose-escalation part of the phase I ivuxolimab trial, which included N ≈ 54 patients. Broader findings and caveats from the paper: Which antigens the clonally expanded peripheral T cells were specific for was not determined. At doses of 0.1 to 3.0 mg/kg, clonal expansion of both CD4+ and CD8+ T cells in blood was seen between baseline and week 6. Partial responders in the 0.1-3.0 mg/kg groups had among the lowest normalized peripheral clonal expansion, especially among CD8+ T cells. On average, CD8+ T cells showed more expanded clones than CD4+ T cells after ivuxolimab. Low levels of normalized T-cell clonal expansion were also shown by some nonresponding patients.

CDR1 and CDR2, looked up from the germline V gene, are SGHTA and FQGTGA. Cut back by 5 bases and 0 bases, the V and J ends lie 11 bases apart. Reading from cysteine to phenylalanine, the CDR3 counts 15 amino acids. Of all the DNA, just the CDR3 is kept, 45 bases in frame from base 1. For sequencing of the TCRbeta CDR3 region, genomic DNA was extracted from the sorted cells. The immunoSEQ Assay was used to sequence the TCRbeta CDR3 regions. In its TCRdb copy, this immuneACCESS table keeps in-frame sequences only and misses some clones. Where compared with another copy, unresolved V genes explain less than half of these, and the others have no known cause. The sample yields around 100,000 clones; under 95% were counted once. Jointly, the top ten make up about 0.49% of the sample.

The TCR comes from an adult with an advanced solid tumor such as melanoma, head and neck, liver or kidney cancer. The chain couples TRBV7-3 to TRBJ1-3; the D gene remains uncertain. The source was CD4+ or CD8+ T cells sorted from blood, collected in a trial of the OX40 agonist ivuxolimab. The DNA sequence is as follows: TGTGCCAGCAGCCCCTCAGGAAACTCTGGAAACACCATATATTTT. This sequence encodes CASSPSGNSGNTIYF.